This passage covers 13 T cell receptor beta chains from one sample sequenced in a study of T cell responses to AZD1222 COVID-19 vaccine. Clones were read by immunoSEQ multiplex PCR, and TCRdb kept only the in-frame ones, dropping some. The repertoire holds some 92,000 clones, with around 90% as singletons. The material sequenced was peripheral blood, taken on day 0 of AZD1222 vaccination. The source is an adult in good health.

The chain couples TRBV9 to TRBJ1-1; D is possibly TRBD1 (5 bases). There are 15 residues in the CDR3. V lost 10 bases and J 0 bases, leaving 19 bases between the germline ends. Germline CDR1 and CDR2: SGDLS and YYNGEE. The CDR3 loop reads CASYPTGQLNTEAFF. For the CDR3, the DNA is TGTGCCTCATACCCTACGGGGCAGTTGAACACTGAAGCTTTCTTT. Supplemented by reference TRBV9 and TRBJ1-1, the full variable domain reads DSGVTQTPKHLITATGQRVTLRCSPRSGDLSVYWYQQSLDQGLQFLIQYYNGEERAKGNILERFSAQQFPDLHSELNLSSLELGDSALYFCASYPTGQLNTEAFFGQGTRLTVV.

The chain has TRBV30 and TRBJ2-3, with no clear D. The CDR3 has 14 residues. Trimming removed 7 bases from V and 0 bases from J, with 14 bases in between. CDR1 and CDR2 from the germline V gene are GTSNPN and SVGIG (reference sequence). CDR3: CASTRAASTDTQYF. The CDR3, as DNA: TGTGCCTCCACAAGGGCAGCTAGCACAGATACGCAGTATTTT.

The CDR3 is CASSLTAGLPTGTQYF. Written as DNA, the CDR3 is TGTGCCAGCAGCCTCACCGCGGGACTGCCTACGGGGACGCAGTATTTT. The chain links TRBV6-2 or TRBV6-3 to TRBJ2-3, with a tentative D call TRBD2 (6 bases). CDR3 length: 16 residues. Deletions cut 6 bases from V and 9 bases from J, with 25 bases between. Per germline, CDR1 MNHEY and CDR2 SVGEGT.

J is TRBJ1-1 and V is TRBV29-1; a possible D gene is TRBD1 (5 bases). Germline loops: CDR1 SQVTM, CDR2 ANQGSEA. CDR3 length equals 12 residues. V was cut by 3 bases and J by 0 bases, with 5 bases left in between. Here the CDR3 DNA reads TGCAGCGTTGACAGGGTGAACACTGAAGCTTTCTTT. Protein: CSVDRVNTEAFF.

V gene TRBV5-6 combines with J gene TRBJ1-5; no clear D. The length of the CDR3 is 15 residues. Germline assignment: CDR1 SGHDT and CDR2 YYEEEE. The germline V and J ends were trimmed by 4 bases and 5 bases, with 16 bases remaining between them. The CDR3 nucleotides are TGTGCCAGCAGCAAGATCCCAGGTTTCGATCAGCCCCAGCATTTT. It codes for CASSKIPGFDQPQHF.

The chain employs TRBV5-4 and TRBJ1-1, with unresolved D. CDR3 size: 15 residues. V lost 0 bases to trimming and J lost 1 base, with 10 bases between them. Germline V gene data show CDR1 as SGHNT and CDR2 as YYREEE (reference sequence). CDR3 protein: CASSLVRKGNTEAFF. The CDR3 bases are TGTGCCAGCAGCTTGGTACGCAAAGGGAACACTGAAGCTTTCTTT.

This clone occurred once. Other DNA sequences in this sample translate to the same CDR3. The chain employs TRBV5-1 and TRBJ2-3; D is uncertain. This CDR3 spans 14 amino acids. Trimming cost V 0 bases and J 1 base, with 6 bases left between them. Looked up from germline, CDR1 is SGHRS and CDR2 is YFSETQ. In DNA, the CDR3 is TGCGCCAGCAGCTTGGAGCCCCGCACAGATACGCAGTATTTT. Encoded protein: CASSLEPRTDTQYF.

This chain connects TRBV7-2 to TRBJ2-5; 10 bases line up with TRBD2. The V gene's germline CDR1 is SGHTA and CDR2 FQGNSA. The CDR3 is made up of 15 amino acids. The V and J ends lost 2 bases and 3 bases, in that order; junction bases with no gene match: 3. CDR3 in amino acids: CASSLRTSGKETQYF. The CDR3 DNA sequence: TGTGCCAGCAGCTTAAGGACTAGCGGAAAAGAGACCCAGTACTTC.

CDR3 protein: CASSQGYKSGNTIYF. CDR3 nucleotide sequence: TGTGCCAGCAGCCAAGGATACAAGTCTGGAAACACCATATATTTT. The V call is TRBV4-2, the J call TRBJ1-3; D is unresolved. This CDR3 has 15 amino acids. V lost 1 base and J lost 1, with 8 bases in between. Germline CDR1 is LGHNA and CDR2 is YNFKEQ.

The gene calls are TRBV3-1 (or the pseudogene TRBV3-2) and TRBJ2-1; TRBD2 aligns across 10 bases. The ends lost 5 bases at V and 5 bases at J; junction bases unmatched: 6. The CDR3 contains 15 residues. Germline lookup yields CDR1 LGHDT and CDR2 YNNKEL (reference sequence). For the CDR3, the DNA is TGTGCCAGCAGCGAACTAGCGGGATATAACAATGAGCAGTTCTTC. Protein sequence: CASSELAGYNNEQFF.

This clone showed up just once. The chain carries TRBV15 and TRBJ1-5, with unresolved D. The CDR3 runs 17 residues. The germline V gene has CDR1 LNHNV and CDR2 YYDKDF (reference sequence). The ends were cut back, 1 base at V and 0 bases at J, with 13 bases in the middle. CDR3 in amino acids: CATSRGPGLYSNQPQHF. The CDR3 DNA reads TGTGCCACCAGCAGAGGCCCTGGCTTATATAGCAATCAGCCCCAGCATTTT.

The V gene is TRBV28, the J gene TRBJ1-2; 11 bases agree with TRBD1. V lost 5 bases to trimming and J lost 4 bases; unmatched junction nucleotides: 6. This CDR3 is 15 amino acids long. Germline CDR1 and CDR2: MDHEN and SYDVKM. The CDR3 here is CASSVGQGAFYGYTF. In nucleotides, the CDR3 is TGTGCCAGCAGTGTAGGACAGGGGGCGTTCTATGGCTACACCTTC.

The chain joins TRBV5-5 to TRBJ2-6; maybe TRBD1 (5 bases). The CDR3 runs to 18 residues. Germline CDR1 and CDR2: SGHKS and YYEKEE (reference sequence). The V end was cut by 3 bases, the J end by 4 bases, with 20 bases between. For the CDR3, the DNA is TGTGCCAGCAGCTGGAGCGTCAGGGTGGATTCCGGGGCCAACGTCCTGACTTTC. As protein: CASSWSVRVDSGANVLTF. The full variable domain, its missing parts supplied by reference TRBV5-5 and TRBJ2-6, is DAGVTQSPTHLIKTRGQQVTLRCSPISGHKSVSWYQQVLGQGPQFIFQYYEKEERGRGNFPDRFSARQFPNYSSELNVNALLLGDSALYLCASSWSVRVDSGANVLTFGAGSRLTVL.